The 28 T cell receptor beta chains below come from one sample, sequenced in a study of blood T cell repertoires in COVID-19. Assay used: immunoSEQ multiplex PCR; TCRdb lists only in-frame clones, some missing. Among over 250,000 clones listed, roughly nine tenths were seen once. Sample: peripheral blood. The source is a woman aged 25-40 years with COVID-19, enrolled during active disease.

The CDR3 nucleotides are TGTGCCAGCAGTTTGTCCTGGAACACCGGGGAGCTGTTTTTT. Amino acid sequence: CASSLSWNTGELFF. The genes are TRBV28 and TRBJ2-2, with no clear D. The germline CDR1 and CDR2 sequences are MDHEN and SYDVKM. The V and J ends lost 3 bases and 1 base respectively, with 6 bases between them. The CDR3 extends over 14 amino acids.

The CDR3 loop is CASSPGLGTGIQPQHF. The CDR3 DNA reads TGTGCCAGCTCACCTGGATTAGGGACAGGTATTCAGCCCCAGCATTTT. This chain links TRBV18 with TRBJ1-5, with 8 bases aligning to TRBD1. The V gene end was trimmed by 3 bases and the J gene end by 6 bases; junction bases not matched to a gene: 10. The V gene's germline CDR1 is KGHSH and CDR2 LQKENI. This CDR3 comprises 16 residues.

This clone has just one count. V gene TRBV5-4 combines with J gene TRBJ1-6, with D tentatively TRBD1 (6 bases). Germline CDR1 SGHNT, CDR2 YYREEE (reference sequence). V was trimmed by 4 bases and J by 7 bases, leaving 15 bases between them. The CDR3 is 15 amino acids. The CDR3 nucleotides are TGTGCCAGCAGCCGCTCGGCAGGGGAAAATTCACCCCTCCACTTT. Its protein is CASSRSAGENSPLHF.

The J gene is TRBJ2-7, the V gene TRBV5-1; TRBD2 matches 13 bases. Unmatched junction bases numbered 1, after V lost 2 bases and J lost 2 bases. The CDR3 runs 15 residues. The germline CDR1 and CDR2 sequences are SGHRS and YFSETQ. The CDR3 region is CASSLTSGRAYEQYF. Here the CDR3 DNA reads TGCGCCAGCAGCTTAACTAGCGGGAGGGCCTACGAGCAGTACTTC.

The chain uses TRBV6-5 and TRBJ1-1; D uncertain. V was cut by 6 bases and J by 5 bases, with 10 bases left in between. CDR1 is MNHEY, CDR2 SVGAGI, per germline. This CDR3 comprises 12 residues. The CDR3 nucleotides are TGTGCCAGCAGCATACAGAGAACTGAAGCTTTCTTT. Translated, it gives CASSIQRTEAFF.

The rearrangement uses TRBV3-1 (or the pseudogene TRBV3-2) and TRBJ2-5, with D possibly TRBD2 on 6 matching bases. The CDR3 is 15 residues long. CDR1 and CDR2 (germline): LGHDT, YNNKEL (reference sequence). With 3 bases removed from V and 6 bases from J, the gap between germline ends came to 17 bases. DNA for the CDR3: TGTGCCAGCAGCCAGGACCTAGCGAGGAGGAAGACCCAGTACTTC. It yields the protein CASSQDLARRKTQYF.

This chain connects TRBV5-1 to TRBJ1-2; 9 nucleotides agree with TRBD1. V was pared by 4 bases and J by 8 bases, with 6 bases of the junction left unmatched. The CDR3 runs to 13 residues. The germline V gene encodes CDR1 SGHRS and CDR2 YFSETQ. The CDR3 sequence: CASSTTGGRGYTF. The CDR3 DNA sequence: TGCGCCAGCAGCACAACAGGGGGCAGGGGCTACACCTTC. The full variable domain, completed using reference TRBV5-1 and TRBJ1-2, is KAGVTQTPRYLIKTRGQQVTLSCSPISGHRSVSWYQQTPGQGLQFLFEYFSETQRNKGNFPGRFSGRQFSNSRSEMNVSTLELGDSALYLCASSTTGGRGYTFGSGTRLTVV.

This chain uses TRBV5-4 with TRBJ2-1, with a weak D call TRBD1 (5 bases). Trimming removed 2 bases at V and 1 base at J, with 13 bases between. The CDR3 length is 16 residues. From germline, CDR1 is SGHNT and CDR2 YYREEE (reference sequence). The DNA for the CDR3 is TGTGCCAGCAGCTTAAATCCCCAGGGTTCCTACAATGAGCAGTTCTTC. It codes for CASSLNPQGSYNEQFF.

V gene TRBV6-5 combines with J gene TRBJ1-4; D gene uncertain. Germline assignment: CDR1 MNHEY and CDR2 SVGAGI. The V end was cut by 5 bases, the J end by 5 bases, with 12 bases between. This CDR3 has 14 amino acids. CDR3 region: CASSRTSNNEKLFF. CDR3 bases: TGTGCCAGCAGTCGAACCTCTAACAATGAAAAACTGTTTTTT.

For the CDR3, the DNA is TGTGCCAGTAGTATCCCTGACAGGGACGAGCCTAGCTCTGGGGCCAACGTCCTGACTTTC. Residues: CASSIPDRDEPSSGANVLTF. This chain links TRBV19 with TRBJ2-6; TRBD1 agrees at 7 bases. Germline lookup yields CDR1 LNHDA and CDR2 SQIVND (reference sequence). CDR3 size: 20 residues. V lost 3 bases to trimming and J lost 0 bases; unmatched junction nucleotides: 14.

The rearrangement links TRBV6-1 to TRBJ2-4; TRBD2 agrees at 7 bases. V lost 4 bases to trimming and J lost 4 bases; unmatched junction nucleotides: 10. The length of the CDR3 is 16 residues. Germline loops: CDR1 MNHNS, CDR2 SASEGT. In nucleotides, the CDR3 is TGTGCCAGCAGTGCGGACTCCTTGGGGGGGAAAAACATTCAGTACTTC. Amino acids: CASSADSLGGKNIQYF.

In this sample, this clone turned up once. The chain combines TRBV7-6 with TRBJ1-1, with D possibly being TRBD1 (5 bases). Germline values: CDR1 SGHVS, CDR2 FNYEAQ. The CDR3 length is 13 residues. The V end lost 5 bases, the J end lost 6 bases, and 13 bases lay between the germline ends. The CDR3, as DNA: TGTGCCAGCAGCCGCTCAGGGTTATCTGAAGCTTTCTTT. Translating it yields CASSRSGLSEAFF.

The chain couples TRBV7-6 to TRBJ1-1; 9 bases align to TRBD1. The CDR3 has 16 amino acids. Germline V gene sequence: CDR1 SGHVS, CDR2 FNYEAQ. Trimming at V came to 2 bases and at J to 6 bases, leaving 10 bases not matched to a gene. In nucleotides, the CDR3 is TGTGCCAGCAGCTTAACAGGGGGCGCTTATAACTCTGAAGCTTTCTTT. This gives the protein CASSLTGGAYNSEAFF.

This chain joins TRBV3-1 (or the pseudogene TRBV3-2) and TRBJ1-1, with D unresolved. CDR1 is LGHDT and CDR2 is YNNKEL in the germline V gene (reference sequence). Trimming left V 7 bases short and J 1 base short, with 13 bases between. This CDR3 is 14 amino acids long. The CDR3 DNA follows: TGTGCCAGCACCTCCACGAGCCGGAACACTGAAGCTTTCTTT. It encodes CASTSTSRNTEAFF.

A note on this clone: This sample also contains other DNA sequences that code for the same CDR3. This chain uses TRBV5-4 with TRBJ1-2; 9 nucleotides agree with TRBD1. J gave up 4 bases and V 4 bases, and 5 bases lay outside the gene matches. Per the germline V gene, CDR1 is SGHNT and CDR2 is YYREEE (reference sequence). CDR3 size: 14 residues. The CDR3 coding sequence is TGTGCCAGCAGCCTTACAGGGGGCGCCTATGGCTACACCTTC. Protein: CASSLTGGAYGYTF.

The chain links TRBV6-5 to TRBJ2-7, with D possibly being TRBD2 (5 bases). Germline V gene lookup returns CDR1 MNHEY and CDR2 SVGAGI. The CDR3 contains 15 residues. Trimming pared 6 bases from V and 2 bases from J, leaving 17 bases between. The CDR3 DNA sequence: TGTGCCAGCAGCCCAGACCGAGGGCGGGCCTACGAGCAGTACTTC. Protein product: CASSPDRGRAYEQYF.

The V gene is TRBV6-1, the J gene TRBJ2-3; 9 bases match TRBD2. V lost 2 bases to trimming and J lost 1 base; unmatched junction nucleotides: 7. Germline CDR1 is MNHNS and CDR2 is SASEGT. The CDR3 contains 17 residues. CDR3 sequence (DNA): TGTGCCAGCAGTGAATCATTAGTAGCGGGGGGCACAGATACGCAGTATTTT. It translates to CASSESLVAGGTDTQYF.

The V call is TRBV7-8, the J call TRBJ1-5; 7 positions match TRBD1. The V gene's germline CDR1 is SGHVS and CDR2 FQNEAQ. The CDR3 runs to 17 residues. Germline trimming cut 1 base from V and 0 bases from J; bases unmatched to any gene: 6. The CDR3 DNA is TGTGCCAGCAGCTTAGGTCGGACAGGCGTTAGCAATCAGCCCCAGCATTTT. It codes for CASSLGRTGVSNQPQHF. The whole variable domain, remainder taken from reference TRBV7-8 and TRBJ1-5, is GAGVSQSPRYKVAKRGQDVALRCDPISGHVSLFWYQQALGQGPEFLTYFQNEAQLDKSGLPSDRFFAERPEGSVSTLKIQRTQQEDSAVYLCASSLGRTGVSNQPQHFGDGTRLSIL.

The chain links TRBV19 to TRBJ2-1; 7 nucleotides align to TRBD2. The CDR3 runs 14 residues. J lost 7 bases, V lost 3 bases, and 6 bases had no gene match. CDR1 is LNHDA, CDR2 SQIVND, per germline (reference sequence). CDR3 nucleotides: TGTGCCAGTAGTATCGTAGCTAGCGGAAATGAGCAGTTCTTC. Translation gives CASSIVASGNEQFF.

The J gene is TRBJ2-3, the V gene TRBV18; 9 bases are shared with TRBD1. CDR1 is KGHSH, CDR2 LQKENI, per germline. The V segment lost 2 bases and the J segment 4 bases; nucleotides outside the gene matches: 10. The CDR3 is made up of 17 amino acids. This CDR3 is CASSPTVSDRGSDTQYF. The CDR3 DNA follows: TGTGCCAGCTCACCAACTGTTTCGGACAGGGGTTCAGATACGCAGTATTTT.

The chain couples TRBV7-2 to TRBJ2-2; no clear D gene. The CDR3 covers 14 residues. CDR1 and CDR2 from the germline V gene are SGHTA and FQGNSA. The V and J ends lost 3 bases and 0 bases respectively, with 5 bases between them. CDR3 DNA: TGTGCCAGCAGCTTTGACACGAACACCGGGGAGCTGTTTTTT. It yields the protein CASSFDTNTGELFF.

In its sample, this clone was seen once. The rearrangement links TRBV2 to TRBJ1-1; TRBD1 agrees at 10 bases. V lost 6 bases, J lost 4 bases, and 5 bases stayed unmatched. In germline, CDR1 is SNHLY, CDR2 FYNNEI. This CDR3 region has 14 residues. The CDR3 loop is CASRGTGEGTEAFF. CDR3 nucleotides: TGTGCCAGCAGGGGGACAGGGGAAGGCACTGAAGCTTTCTTT.

CDR3 sequence: CASSARDRVNEKLFF. CDR3 nucleotides: TGTGCCAGTAGTGCCCGGGACAGGGTAAATGAAAAACTGTTTTTT. The chain uses TRBV19 and TRBJ1-4; 9 nucleotides match TRBD1. Germline V gene lookup returns CDR1 LNHDA and CDR2 SQIVND (reference sequence). V dropped 5 bases and J dropped 5; count of bases not matched to a gene: 6. The CDR3 length is 15 residues.

The chain links TRBV10-3 to TRBJ1-1, with 7 positions matching TRBD1. The CDR3 length is 14 residues. J was trimmed by 0 bases and V by 10 bases; bases with no gene match: 8. CDR1 and CDR2 from the germline V gene are ENHRY and SYGVKD. CDR3 loop: CATRGQLMNTEAFF. CDR3 nucleotides: TGTGCCACCAGGGGACAGCTAATGAACACTGAAGCTTTCTTT.

The rearrangement links TRBV11-2 to TRBJ2-1; TRBD2 matches at 11 bases. Germline V lookup: CDR1 SGHAT, CDR2 FQNNGV. The CDR3 is made up of 15 amino acids. V trimming: 6 bases; J trimming: 7 bases; junction bases outside the gene matches: 8. The CDR3 protein is CASSLTSGRINEQFF. In DNA form, the CDR3 reads TGTGCCAGCAGTCTAACTAGCGGGAGAATAAATGAGCAGTTCTTC.

This chain links TRBV5-1 with TRBJ1-1; 7 positions agree with TRBD1. CDR1 is SGHRS, CDR2 YFSETQ, per germline. This CDR3 is 16 amino acids long. V gave up 4 bases and J gave up 4 bases; unmatched junction bases: 13. CDR3 in DNA: TGCGCCAGCAGCCGGACAGGCGACGGCCCAGGCACTGAAGCTTTCTTT. Amino acids: CASSRTGDGPGTEAFF.

This chain connects TRBV19 to TRBJ2-1; D is uncertain. CDR1 LNHDA and CDR2 SQIVND come from the germline V gene (reference sequence). V lost 0 bases and J 4 bases, leaving 7 bases between the germline ends. The CDR3 runs to 14 residues. CDR3 nucleotides: TGTGCCAGTAGTATAGATGGCGGATACAATGAGCAGTTCTTC. Its translation: CASSIDGGYNEQFF.

The chain links TRBV21-1 to TRBJ1-2; the table's D gene call, TRBD1, was not cross checked with the DNA. TRBV21-1 is termed a pseudogene. This CDR3 region has 12 residues. The CDR3 sequence is CASGLQCYGYTF. CDR3 bases: TGTGCCAGCGGGCTACAGTGCTATGGCTACACCTTC.